This TCR beta chain originates from a study of OX40 agonist ivuxolimab in advanced cancers. On the study more broadly: Dosing consisted of intravenous ivuxolimab at 0.01 to 10 mg/kg every 2 weeks. Study-level points and caveats: Undetermined was the antigen specificity of the expanded peripheral T cells.

Clones were read by immunoSEQ multiplex PCR, and TCRdb kept only the in-frame ones, dropping some. The table lists around 25,000 clones, roughly nine tenths of them singletons. The length of the CDR3 is 12 residues. Trimming pared 4 bases from V and 2 bases from J, leaving 5 bases between. CDR1 and CDR2 from the germline V gene are ENHRY and SYGVKD. As concerns this clone: What it binds is unknown.

This sample comprised CD4+ or CD8+ T cells sorted from blood, obtained in a trial of the OX40 agonist ivuxolimab. The receptor's source is an adult with an advanced solid tumor such as melanoma, head and neck, liver or kidney cancer. The chain joins TRBV10-3 to TRBJ1-1; D call uncertain. The CDR3 DNA sequence: TGTGCCATCAGTGGGGTAAACACTGAAGCTTTCTTT. It translates to CAISGVNTEAFF.